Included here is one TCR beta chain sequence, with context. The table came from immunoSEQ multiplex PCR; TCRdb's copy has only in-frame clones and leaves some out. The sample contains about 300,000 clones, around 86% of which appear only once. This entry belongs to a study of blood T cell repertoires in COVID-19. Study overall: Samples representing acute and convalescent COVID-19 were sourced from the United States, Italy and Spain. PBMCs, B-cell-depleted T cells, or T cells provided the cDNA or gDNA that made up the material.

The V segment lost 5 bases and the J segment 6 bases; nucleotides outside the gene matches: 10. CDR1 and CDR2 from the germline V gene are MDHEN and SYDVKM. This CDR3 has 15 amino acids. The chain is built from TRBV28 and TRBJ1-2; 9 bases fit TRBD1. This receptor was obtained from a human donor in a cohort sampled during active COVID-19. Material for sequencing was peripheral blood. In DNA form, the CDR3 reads TGTGCCAGCAGTGGGTACAGACAGGGGGTAGATGGCTACACCTTC. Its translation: CASSGYRQGVDGYTF.